Following are 22 T cell receptor beta chains from one sample sequenced in a study of CD8+CD57+ T cells in acquired aplastic anemia. Genomic DNA, serving as template, underwent TCR beta VDJ and CDR3 profiling. TCRdb passed the reads through MiXCR, listing each CDR3 protein once. Among around 130,000 distinct CDR3 sequences listed, 45% to 60% were seen once. By flow cytometry, patients selected for sequencing had shown an expansion of CD8+CD57+ cells. Sequenced sample: sorted CD4+, CD8+, or CD8+CD57+ T cells (not recorded which) from PBMCs. The origin of the receptors is a human donor with aplastic anemia.

This clonotype was seen at least ten times. The genes are TRBV24-1 and TRBJ2-7; 10 positions match TRBD2. Trimming cost V 0 bases and J 5 bases; bases outside gene matches: 6. The CDR3 runs 16 residues. Germline CDR1 KGHDR, CDR2 SFDVKD. Written as DNA, the CDR3 is TGTGCCACCAGTGATTTGGCTAGCGGGAGTCTCGACGAGCAGTACTTC. It translates to CATSDLASGSLDEQYF.

Only one count was recorded for this clonotype. The CDR3 spells CASSESLGLAVYNEQFF. CDR3 DNA: TGCGCCAGCAGTGAGTCGCTGGGACTAGCGGTATACAATGAGCAGTTCTTC. The chain is built from TRBV10-2 and TRBJ2-1; TRBD2 aligns across 11 bases. The germline gives CDR1 WSHSY, CDR2 SAAADI. This CDR3 is built from 17 residues. Trimming cost V 0 bases and J 4 bases; bases outside gene matches: 5.

This clonotype was recorded at least ten times. V and J are TRBV13 and TRBJ1-3, with D maybe TRBD1 (5 bases). V lost 7 bases and J lost 3, with 10 bases in between. Looked up from germline, CDR1 is PRHDT and CDR2 is FYEKMQ (reference sequence). The CDR3 extends over 13 amino acids. This CDR3 reads CASTQGGGNTIYF. As DNA, the CDR3 is TGTGCCAGCACCCAGGGTGGTGGAAACACCATATATTTT. Looking up the rest from reference TRBV13 and TRBJ1-3 gives the full variable domain: AAGVIQSPRHLIKEKRETATLKCYPIPRHDTVYWYQQGPGQDPQFLISFYEKMQSDKGSIPDRFSAQQFSDYHSELNMSSLELGDSALYFCASTQGGGNTIYFGEGSWLTVV.

The chain carries TRBV20-1 and TRBJ2-1; maybe TRBD2 (6 bases). The CDR3 is made up of 13 amino acids. V was trimmed by 5 bases and J by 4 bases, leaving 12 bases between them. The germline V gene has CDR1 DFQATT and CDR2 SNEGSKA (reference sequence). CDR3 sequence: CSALPGLYNEQFF. The CDR3 nucleotides are TGCAGTGCTTTACCGGGACTGTACAATGAGCAGTTCTTC.

Only a few counts were recorded for this clonotype. This chain connects TRBV2 to TRBJ2-2; D is ambiguous. Trimming left V 3 bases short and J 7 bases short, with 9 bases between. The CDR3 extends over 13 amino acids. The germline V gene has CDR1 SNHLY and CDR2 FYNNEI. This CDR3 reads CASSERKGGELFF. As DNA, the CDR3 is TGTGCCAGCAGTGAGCGAAAGGGCGGGGAGCTGTTTTTT.

As regards this clonotype: The junction does not match germline at one end; this may be a read error. The rearrangement links TRBV10-3 to TRBJ1-1; D possibly corresponds to TRBD1 (5 bases). The CDR3 has 14 amino acids. In germline, CDR1 is ENHRY, CDR2 SYGVKD. The CDR3 loop reads CAISESGGFTGAFF. Here the CDR3 DNA reads TGTGCCATCAGCGAGTCCGGGGGGTTCACTGGAGCTTTCTTT.

This clonotype occurred a few times. The rearrangement links TRBV4-1 to TRBJ2-7; 12 nucleotides match TRBD2. CDR3 length equals 16 residues. V lost 4 bases, J lost 4 bases, and 8 bases stayed unmatched. Germline V gene data show CDR1 as MGHRA and CDR2 as YSYEKL. The CDR3 DNA follows: TGCGCCAGCAGCCTTAGGACTAGCGGGATTGGATACGAGCAGTACTTC. Translated: CASSLRTSGIGYEQYF.

The rearrangement joins TRBV5-5 to TRBJ2-5; 9 bases fit TRBD2. This CDR3 region has 17 residues. The V and J ends lost 0 bases and 0 bases, in that order; junction bases with no gene match: 6. The germline CDR1 and CDR2 sequences are SGHKS and YYEKEE (reference sequence). CDR3 nucleotides: TGTGCCAGCAGCTTGGGACTAGCGGTTGCGTACCAAGAGACCCAGTACTTC. It yields the protein CASSLGLAVAYQETQYF.

This clonotype turned up a few times. This chain connects TRBV27 to TRBJ1-2; D gene unclear. V was shortened by 0 bases and J by 7 bases, with 9 bases between the two germline ends. Germline CDR1 and CDR2: MNHEY and SMNVEV (reference sequence). The CDR3 sequence is 13 residues long. Here the CDR3 reads CASSLSGLAGYTF. As DNA, the CDR3 is TGTGCCAGCAGTTTATCGGGCCTAGCTGGCTACACCTTC.

The genes are TRBV11-2 and TRBJ1-3, with D unclear. The ends were cut back, 3 bases at V and 0 bases at J, with 12 bases in the middle. Germline loops: CDR1 SGHAT, CDR2 FQNNGV. The CDR3 has 16 residues. The chain's CDR3 is CASSLNGVPSGNTIYF. The CDR3 DNA follows: TGTGCCAGCAGCTTGAACGGCGTTCCCTCTGGAAACACCATATATTTT. Full variable domain (outside the CDR3, taken from reference TRBV11-2 and TRBJ1-3): EAGVAQSPRYKIIEKRQSVAFWCNPISGHATLYWYQQILGQGPKLLIQFQNNGVVDDSQLPKDRFSAERLKGVDSTLKIQPAKLEDSAVYLCASSLNGVPSGNTIYFGEGSWLTVV.

The table lists this clonotype with many counts. The rearrangement joins TRBV7-8 to TRBJ1-4; 7 bases align to TRBD1. The trim removed 1 base at V and 0 bases at J, leaving 5 bases unmatched. Germline V gene sequence: CDR1 SGHVS, CDR2 FQNEAQ. CDR3 length equals 17 residues. The CDR3 region has the DNA TGTGCCAGCAGCTTAGAAGGGACAGCTCCAACTAATGAAAAACTGTTTTTT. This gives the protein CASSLEGTAPTNEKLFF.

CDR3 nucleotide sequence: TGCAGCGTTGGGCCCGGTCAGGGGGGAAGGGGCACTGAAGCTTTCTTT. Its protein is CSVGPGQGGRGTEAFF. The chain employs TRBV29-1 and TRBJ1-1; 7 nucleotides match TRBD1. The CDR3 extends over 16 amino acids. With V trimmed by 4 bases and J by 4 bases, 15 bases remained unmatched. Germline V gene lookup returns CDR1 SQVTM and CDR2 ANQGSEA. Based on the CDR3 plus reference TRBV29-1 and TRBJ1-1, the full variable domain is SAVISQKPSRDICQRGTSLTIQCQVDSQVTMMFWYRQQPGQSLTLIATANQGSEATYESGFVIDKFPISRPNLTFSTLTVSNMSPEDSSIYLCSVGPGQGGRGTEAFFGQGTRLTVV.

In regard to this clonotype: At one end, the junction sequence differs from germline, possibly due to a read error. The chain joins TRBV7-7 to TRBJ2-3; the D is unclear. The CDR3 sequence is 15 residues long. The germline CDR1 and CDR2 sequences are SSHAT and FNYEAQ (reference sequence). Here the CDR3 reads CASSLGPASTDTQYF. CDR3 nucleotides: TGTGCTAGCAGCTTAGGGCCCGCGAGCACAGATACGCAGTATTTT.

The chain combines TRBV24-1 with TRBJ2-7, with TRBD2 identical over 15 bases. The V and J ends lost 4 bases and 5 bases, in that order; junction bases with no gene match: 11. The CDR3 has 18 residues. Germline V CDR1 and CDR2: KGHDR, SFDVKD. This CDR3 reads CATSDPGLAGGPSHEQYF. The CDR3 region has the DNA TGTGCCACCAGTGACCCAGGACTAGCGGGAGGGCCGTCCCACGAGCAGTACTTC.

The genes are TRBV29-1 and TRBJ1-1, with a tentative D call TRBD1 (5 bases). The CDR3 has 13 amino acids. The V gene's germline CDR1 is SQVTM and CDR2 ANQGSEA. V dropped 2 bases and J dropped 3 bases, with 10 bases sitting between them. The CDR3 reads CSVEPDTHTEAFF. The DNA of the CDR3 is TGCAGCGTTGAACCGGACACACACACTGAAGCTTTCTTT.

Here the CDR3 DNA reads TGTGCCAGCAGTGGCCGGGGGGCGCCGGTTAATTCACCCCTCCACTTT. This translates into CASSGRGAPVNSPLHF. The chain links TRBV25-1 to TRBJ1-6; D possibly corresponds to TRBD1 (6 bases). Germline CDR1 and CDR2: MGHDK and SYGVNS. The ends were cut back, 4 bases at V and 6 bases at J, with 16 bases in the middle. CDR3 length: 16 residues.

This clonotype came up a few times. The chain is built from TRBV27 and TRBJ2-3; no reliable D call. This CDR3 spans 11 amino acids. Trimming removed 3 bases from V and 6 bases from J, with 4 bases in between. Germline loops: CDR1 MNHEY, CDR2 SMNVEV (reference sequence). CDR3: CASSFADTQYF. The CDR3, as DNA: TGTGCCAGCAGTTTCGCGGATACGCAGTATTTT.

This clonotype was seen a few times. This chain links TRBV10-3 with TRBJ2-7; D remains ambiguous. Deletions cut 2 bases from V and 4 bases from J, with 3 bases between. CDR3 length equals 11 residues. The germline gives CDR1 ENHRY, CDR2 SYGVKD. CDR3 coding DNA: TGTGCCATCAGTGAGGCGTACGAGCAGTACTTC. Its translation is CAISEAYEQYF.

This clonotype has a handful of counts. The chain is built from TRBV20-1 and TRBJ1-2; no clear D. The V and J ends lost 0 bases and 1 base respectively, with 6 bases between them. The CDR3 loop spans 13 amino acids. CDR1 DFQATT and CDR2 SNEGSKA come from the germline V gene (reference sequence). CDR3 DNA sequence: TGCAGTGCTAGAGACCCTGATAACTATGGCTACACCTTC. It specifies CSARDPDNYGYTF.

This sequence joins TRBV2 and TRBJ2-7, with 7 bases lining up with TRBD1. Germline V gene data show CDR1 as SNHLY and CDR2 as FYNNEI. V dropped 6 bases and J dropped 6; count of bases not matched to a gene: 5. The CDR3 consists of 12 residues. CDR3: CASRRGQREQYF. The CDR3 nucleotides read TGTGCCAGCAGGAGGGGGCAGCGCGAGCAGTACTTC.

This sequence joins TRBV14 and TRBJ2-3, with a possible D match to TRBD1 (6 bases). The CDR3 is 16 amino acids. The ends were cut back, 0 bases at V and 2 bases at J, with 12 bases in the middle. Germline values: CDR1 SGHDN, CDR2 FVKESK. CDR3 coding DNA: TGTGCCAGCAGCCAAGATCCATGGACAGTCACAGATACGCAGTATTTT. This translates into CASSQDPWTVTDTQYF.

The V and J genes are TRBV27 and TRBJ2-4; tentative D call: TRBD2 (5 bases). V was pared by 5 bases and J by 9 bases, with 17 bases between. This CDR3 contains 14 residues. CDR1 and CDR2 from the germline V gene are MNHEY and SMNVEV (reference sequence). CDR3 nucleotides: TGTGCCAGCAGTGTAACGGGATGGGATGTCATTCAGTACTTC. Translation: CASSVTGWDVIQYF.